This TCR beta chain was profiled in a study of blood T cell repertoires in COVID-19. Sequencing was performed with immunoSEQ multiplex PCR; in TCRdb, only in-frame clones are kept and a portion is missing. The data hold about 260,000 clones, with approximately 90% observed a single time. V was pared by 8 bases and J by 1 base, with 8 bases between. The CDR3 runs 11 residues. CDR1 is SQVTM, CDR2 ANQGSEA, per germline. Sequencing was performed on peripheral blood. This sequence was found in a woman aged 45-60 years who had recovered from COVID-19. The chain joins TRBV29-1 to TRBJ1-2; D not certain. CDR3 DNA sequence: TGCAGCTGCGAGGATAACTATGGCTACACCTTC. Protein product: CSCEDNYGYTF. The full variable domain, in which reference TRBV29-1 and TRBJ1-2 provide the parts outside the CDR3, is SAVISQKPSRDICQRGTSLTIQCQVDSQVTMMFWYRQQPGQSLTLIATANQGSEATYESGFVIDKFPISRPNLTFSTLTVSNMSPEDSSIYLCSCEDNYGYTFGSGTRLTVV.